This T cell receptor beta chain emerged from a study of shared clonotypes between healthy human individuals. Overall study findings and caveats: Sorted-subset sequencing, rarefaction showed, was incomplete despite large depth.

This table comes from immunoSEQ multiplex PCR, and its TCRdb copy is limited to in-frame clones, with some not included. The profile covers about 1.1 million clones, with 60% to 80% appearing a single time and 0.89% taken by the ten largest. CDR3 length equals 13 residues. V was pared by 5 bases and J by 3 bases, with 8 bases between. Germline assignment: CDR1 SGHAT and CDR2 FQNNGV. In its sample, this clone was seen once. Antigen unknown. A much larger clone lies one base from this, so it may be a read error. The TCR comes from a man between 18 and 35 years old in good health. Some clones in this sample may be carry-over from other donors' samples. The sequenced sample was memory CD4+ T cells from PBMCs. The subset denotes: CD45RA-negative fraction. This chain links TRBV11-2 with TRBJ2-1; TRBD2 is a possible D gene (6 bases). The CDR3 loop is CASSETSYNEQFF. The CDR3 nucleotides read TGTGCCAGCAGCGAGACTAGCTACAATGAGCAGTTCTTC.